What follows are 5 T cell receptor beta chains derived from one specimen sequenced in a study of T cells in Graves' hyperthyroidism and ophthalmopathy. The source material, RNA transcripts, was used to amplify TCR beta CDR3 regions. The study used the HTBI primer set for a first-round RT-PCR of the TCR CDR3. TCRdb re-called the multiplex PCR reads with MiXCR, one entry per CDR3 protein. The sample records about 290,000 distinct CDR3 sequences, 13% being singletons. Sequencing used blood. The receptors come from a woman between 25 and 40 years old with Graves' hyperthyroidism that later progressed to Graves' ophthalmopathy.

This clonotype has just a few counts. The chain is built from TRBV5-5 and TRBJ1-4; 12 bases align to TRBD1. The junction had 7 bases not matched to a gene; V was cut back by 4 bases and J by 3 bases. CDR3 length equals 17 residues. Germline lookup yields CDR1 SGHKS and CDR2 YYEKEE (reference sequence). Here the CDR3 reads CASSRGQGALANEKLFF. The CDR3 DNA follows: TGTGCCAGCAGCAGGGGACAGGGGGCTTTGGCTAATGAAAAACTGTTTTTT.

This clonotype appeared many times. The chain carries TRBV7-2 and TRBJ2-5, with 10 nucleotides matching TRBD2. The CDR3 runs 16 residues. Germline trimming cut 2 bases from V and 4 bases from J; bases unmatched to any gene: 7. The germline V gene encodes CDR1 SGHTA and CDR2 FQGNSA. Here the CDR3 reads CASSLQVAGGGETQYF. As DNA, the CDR3 is TGTGCCAGCAGCTTACAGGTAGCGGGAGGTGGAGAGACCCAGTACTTC.

The chain has TRBV11-3 and TRBJ2-2, with D unclear. V lost 2 bases to trimming and J lost 4 bases, with 14 bases between them. Germline V gene sequence: CDR1 SGHNT, CDR2 YENEEA. The CDR3 has 16 amino acids. In nucleotides, the CDR3 is TGTGCCAGCAGCTTATTCATTCTGAACCTCACCGGGGAGCTGTTTTTT. Residues: CASSLFILNLTGELFF. Together with reference TRBV11-3 and TRBJ2-2, the CDR3 gives the full variable domain: EAGVVQSPRYKIIEKKQPVAFWCNPISGHNTLYWYLQNLGQGPELLIRYENEEAVDDSQLPKDRFSAERLKGVDSTLKIQPAELGDSAVYLCASSLFILNLTGELFFGEGSRLTVL.

The chain has TRBV7-9 and TRBJ2-1, with 11 nucleotides matching TRBD2. Germline lookup yields CDR1 SEHNR and CDR2 FQNEAQ (reference sequence). This CDR3 has 15 amino acids. The V segment lost 3 bases and the J segment 8 bases; nucleotides outside the gene matches: 6. This chain's CDR3 is CASSLRLAGRDEQFF. DNA of the CDR3: TGTGCCAGCAGCTTGAGACTAGCGGGACGCGATGAGCAGTTCTTC.

This clonotype was seen a few times. Being one base from a much bigger clone, this may be a read error. V gene TRBV30 combines with J gene TRBJ2-1; D not certain. CDR1 and CDR2 (germline): GTSNPN, SVGIG (reference sequence). V lost 8 bases to trimming and J lost 5 bases, with 25 bases between them. CDR3 length equals 16 residues. The CDR3 sequence is CARLPTYWARNNEQFF. The CDR3 DNA sequence: TGTGCCCGGCTTCCAACCTATTGGGCCAGAAACAATGAGCAGTTCTTC.